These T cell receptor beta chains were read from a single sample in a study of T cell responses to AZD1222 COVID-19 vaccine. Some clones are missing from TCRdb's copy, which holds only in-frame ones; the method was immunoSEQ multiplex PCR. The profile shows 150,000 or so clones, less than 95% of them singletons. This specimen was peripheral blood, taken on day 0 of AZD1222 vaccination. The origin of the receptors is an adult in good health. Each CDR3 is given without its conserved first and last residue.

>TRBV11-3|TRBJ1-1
ASQGARDTEAF
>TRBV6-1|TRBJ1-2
ASSDPGGGDPLGYT
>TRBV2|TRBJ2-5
ASSERAPLRETQY
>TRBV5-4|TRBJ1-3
ASSSMDHSGNTIY
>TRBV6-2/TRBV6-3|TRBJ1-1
ASSREGAGTGGTEAF
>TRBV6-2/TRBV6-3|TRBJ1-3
ASSYSGNTIY
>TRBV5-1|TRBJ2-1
ASSLDRGTYNEQF
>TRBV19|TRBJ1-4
ASSILAVGEKLF
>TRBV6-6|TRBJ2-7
ASSPGRTLSSYEQY
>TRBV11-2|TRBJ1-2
ASSLPQGNYGYT
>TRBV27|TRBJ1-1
ASSDHIDTEAF
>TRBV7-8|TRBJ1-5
ASSFGQGDGNQPQH
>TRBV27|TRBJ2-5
ASRPWGGTVQTQY
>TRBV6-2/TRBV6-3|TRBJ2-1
ASSYSPGATHNEQF
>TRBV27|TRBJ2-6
ASSPGSGANVLT
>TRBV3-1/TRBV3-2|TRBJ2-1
ASSLRPLAFPF
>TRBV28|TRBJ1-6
ASSLFNSYNSPLH
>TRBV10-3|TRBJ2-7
AISGILGEPSGRAGVDEQY
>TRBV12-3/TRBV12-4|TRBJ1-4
ASSLQSSKLF
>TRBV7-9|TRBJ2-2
ASSLGGMSGELF
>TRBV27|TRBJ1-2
ASRGNGVGRNT
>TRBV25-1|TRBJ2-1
ASSRLVGEQF
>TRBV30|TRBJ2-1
AWSPYRTSGSYNEQF
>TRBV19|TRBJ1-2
ASSIYSYGYT
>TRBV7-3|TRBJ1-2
ASSPTGGGHGYT